This T cell receptor beta chain is from a study of T-cell reconstitution after alpha-beta-depleted transplantation in children. The study, taken as a whole, reports: Alpha-beta T cells present about two months after transplant were reported to originate from several hundred expanded graft clones.

Researchers prepared the TCRbeta library using unique molecular identifiers, the study reports. Each CDR3 protein gets one entry after TCRdb re-called the PCR reads with MiXCR. The sample yields 330,000 or so distinct CDR3 sequences, 10% seen once. This clonotype has at least ten counts. The antigen is unknown. The CDR3 covers 14 residues. CDR1 is DFQATT, CDR2 SNEGSKA, per germline (reference sequence). V shed 3 bases and J shed 0 bases, with 8 bases lying between them. The source of this sequence is a boy in the first two years of life with acute myeloid leukemia, due to receive a stem cell transplant. The starting material was PBMCs, obtained before TCRalphabeta/CD19-depleted stem cell transplant. The J gene is TRBJ2-2, the V gene TRBV20-1, with D uncertain. Here the CDR3 DNA reads TGCAGTGCTAGCGGGCCCCCGAACACCGGGGAGCTGTTTTTT. Its translation: CSASGPPNTGELFF.